These 13 T cell receptor beta chains originate from one sample sequenced in a study of regulatory T cells in long-lasting Graves disease. The authors built TCR beta libraries using iRepertoire HTBI primers and Arm-PCR of CDR3 regions. MiXCR, run by TCRdb on the multiplex PCR reads, gives a single entry per CDR3 protein. The sample yields 530,000 or so distinct CDR3 sequences, about 16% seen once. The time point: newly diagnosed GD, antithyroid drugs for less than 3 months. PBMCs provided the RNA from which the TCR library was made. These data were likewise used in another study, on T cells in Graves' hyperthyroidism and ophthalmopathy.

Sequencing used peripheral blood mononuclear cells (PBMCs), obtained at new diagnosis, from a patient treated with antithyroid drugs. The receptors derive from a man younger than 35 with Graves disease.

The sample holds a few counts of this clonotype. CDR3 sequence reads: CASSQEQVSNQPQHF. The CDR3 DNA follows: TGCGCCAGCAGCCAAGAACAGGTTAGCAATCAGCCCCAGCATTTT. V is TRBV4-1 and J is TRBJ1-5, with a tentative D call TRBD1 (5 bases). The CDR3 has 15 residues. The germline V gene encodes CDR1 MGHRA and CDR2 YSYEKL. Trimming removed 0 bases at V and 0 bases at J, with 6 bases between.

This clonotype has only a few counts. The rearrangement links TRBV27 to TRBJ1-4, with D tentatively TRBD1 (5 bases). Trimming shortened V by 8 bases and J by 7 bases, and 14 bases separated the two germline ends. This CDR3 has 13 amino acids. Germline-derived CDR1 and CDR2 are MNHEY and SMNVEV (reference sequence). CDR3 nucleotides: TGTGCCAGCGGTGGGGGGTCGGGTGAAAAACTGTTTTTT. Translated: CASGGGSGEKLFF. The full variable domain, with the rest looked up from reference TRBV27 and TRBJ1-4, is EAQVTQNPRYLITVTGKKLTVTCSQNMNHEYMSWYRQDPGLGLRQIYYSMNVEVTDKGDVPEGYKVSRKEKRNFPLILESPSPNQTSLYFCASGGGSGEKLFFGSGTQLSVL.

CDR3 sequence: CASSLAVIETQYF. The CDR3 nucleotides are TGCGCCAGCAGCTTGGCTGTTATTGAGACCCAGTACTTC. The chain couples TRBV5-1 to TRBJ2-5; D ambiguous. The CDR3 totals 13 residues. Germline CDR1 SGHRS, CDR2 YFSETQ. Trimming stripped 0 bases from V and 5 bases from J, with 8 bases between.

This clonotype appeared many times. The rearrangement links TRBV24-1 to TRBJ2-1; the match to TRBD1 covers 10 bases. This CDR3 comprises 16 residues. Trimming cost V 0 bases and J 9 bases; bases outside gene matches: 7. The germline gives CDR1 KGHDR, CDR2 SFDVKD. As DNA, the CDR3 is TGTGCCACCAGTGATTTGCGACAGGGGGCGCGTAGTGAGCAGTTCTTC. This codes for CATSDLRQGARSEQFF.

The table lists this clonotype with many counts. The chain is built from TRBV29-1 and TRBJ2-3, with D perhaps TRBD2 (6 bases). In germline, CDR1 is SQVTM, CDR2 ANQGSEA. The length of the CDR3 is 14 residues. V was pared by 2 bases and J by 7 bases, with 16 bases between. The CDR3 DNA follows: TGCAGCGTTGAAAAGCCAGGGACTCGCCATACGCAGTATTTT. Translating it yields CSVEKPGTRHTQYF.

This clonotype was seen many times. The chain combines TRBV28 with TRBJ1-4; 7 nucleotides align to TRBD1. Losses at the gene ends were 3 bases for V and 3 bases for J; bases not matched to a gene: 7. Germline V gives CDR1 MDHEN, CDR2 SYDVKM. The CDR3 has 16 amino acids. CDR3: CASSLERGRSNEKLFF. The CDR3, as DNA: TGTGCCAGCAGTTTGGAAAGGGGGCGATCTAATGAAAAACTGTTTTTT.

This clonotype has a count of ten or more. V is TRBV3-1 and J is TRBJ1-1, with unresolved D. There are 15 residues in the CDR3. V was clipped by 1 base and J by 1 base, with 10 bases between them. CDR1 and CDR2 from the germline V gene are LGHDT and YNNKEL (reference sequence). CDR3 in DNA: TGTGCCAGCAGCCAAGGCGGACCGAGGAACACTGAAGCTTTCTTT. This codes for CASSQGGPRNTEAFF.

This clonotype was picked up many times. The genes are TRBV28 and TRBJ2-1; a possible D gene is TRBD2 (5 bases). In germline, CDR1 is MDHEN, CDR2 SYDVKM. This CDR3 has 14 residues. V lost 3 bases and J lost 7, with 13 bases in between. The CDR3 protein is CASSLPSKGNEQFF. DNA of the CDR3: TGTGCCAGCAGTTTGCCTAGCAAAGGGAATGAGCAGTTCTTC.

The sample holds a few counts of this clonotype. The genes are TRBV19 and TRBJ2-1; 10 nucleotides align to TRBD2. Per the germline V gene, CDR1 is LNHDA and CDR2 is SQIVND (reference sequence). The V and J ends lost 5 bases and 6 bases, in that order; junction bases with no gene match: 10. The CDR3 length is 16 residues. The CDR3 loop reads CASSPRTAGGINEQFF. The CDR3 DNA reads as TGTGCCAGTAGTCCCCGTACAGCGGGAGGGATCAATGAGCAGTTCTTC. Full variable domain (remainder filled in from reference TRBV19 and TRBJ2-1): DGGITQSPKYLFRKEGQNVTLSCEQNLNHDAMYWYRQDPGQGLRLIYYSQIVNDFQKGDIAEGYSVSREKKESFPLTVTSAQKNPTAFYLCASSPRTAGGINEQFFGPGTRLTVL.

This clonotype was counted ten times or more. The chain couples TRBV12-3 or TRBV12-4 to TRBJ1-5, with 7 bases lining up with TRBD1. The CDR3 has 14 residues. The V gene end was trimmed by 6 bases and the J gene end by 1 base; junction bases not matched to a gene: 3. Here the CDR3 reads CASSVTGSNQPQHF. CDR3 DNA: TGTGCCAGCAGCGTGACAGGGAGCAATCAGCCCCAGCATTTT.

This clonotype was seen many times. The gene calls are TRBV3-1 and TRBJ1-5; D remains ambiguous. Trimming removed 0 bases at V and 9 bases at J, with 12 bases between. Germline assignment: CDR1 LGHDT and CDR2 YNNKEL (reference sequence). This CDR3 is 14 amino acids long. The CDR3 DNA is TGTGCCAGCAGCCAAGATCCAGGCCAGCGGCCCCAGCATTTT. Translating it yields CASSQDPGQRPQHF.

This clonotype came up a few times. The chain links TRBV5-4 to TRBJ2-3, with 12 nucleotides matching TRBD1. V lost 4 bases, J lost 8 bases, and 11 bases stayed unmatched. Germline CDR1 and CDR2: SGHNT and YYREEE (reference sequence). CDR3 length: 16 amino acids. The chain's CDR3 is CASSLGTGGRGGTQYF. As DNA, the CDR3 is TGTGCCAGCAGCCTCGGGACAGGGGGCCGGGGAGGTACGCAGTATTTT.

The sample holds many counts of this clonotype. This chain uses TRBV27 with TRBJ2-3, with 14 nucleotides matching TRBD2. Germline CDR1 and CDR2: MNHEY and SMNVEV (reference sequence). The V segment lost 7 bases and the J segment 6 bases; nucleotides outside the gene matches: 15. The CDR3 loop spans 18 amino acids. The CDR3 DNA follows: TGTGCCAGCACCCCGGGACTAGCGGGAGTAGGTTGGGTGGATACGCAGTATTTT. Translation gives CASTPGLAGVGWVDTQYF.